Presented here are 7 T cell receptor beta chains from one specimen sequenced in a study of blood T cells in healthy people across ages. Then a second PCR, running about 7 to 11 cycles, was carried out with a sample-barcoded 5' primer and a J-beta primer mix. TCRdb used MiXCR to reprocess the 5' RACE reads, holding one entry per CDR3 protein. Here the sample spans 1.8 million or so distinct CDR3 sequences, about two fifths being singletons. What was sequenced was blood. All receptors derive from a human donor in good health.

This sequence joins TRBV7-2 and TRBJ1-5; D is undetermined. Deletions cut 4 bases from V and 4 bases from J, with 8 bases between. From germline, CDR1 is SGHTA and CDR2 FQGNSA. The CDR3 has 13 amino acids. In nucleotides, the CDR3 is TGTGCCAGCAGCTCTACCTGGAATCAGCCCCAGCATTTT. Translation: CASSSTWNQPQHF.

This clonotype occurred a few times. V usage is TRBV20-1 and J usage is TRBJ2-5, with 8 bases matching TRBD2. The trim removed 3 bases at V and 1 base at J, leaving 10 bases unmatched. This CDR3 contains 16 residues. Germline V gives CDR1 DFQATT, CDR2 SNEGSKA (reference sequence). The CDR3, as DNA: TGCAGTGCTAGCCCCATGGGAGCGGGGGCCCAAGAGACCCAGTACTTC. This encodes CSASPMGAGAQETQYF.

Only a few counts were recorded for this clonotype. The chain combines TRBV7-3 with TRBJ1-2; no firm D call. V lost 2 bases to trimming and J lost 0 bases, with 13 bases between them. From germline, CDR1 is SGHTA and CDR2 FQGTGA. This CDR3 spans 16 amino acids. The CDR3 DNA follows: TGTGCCAGCAGCTTAGCGCCTCAAGAAGCTAACTATGGCTACACCTTC. This sequence encodes CASSLAPQEANYGYTF.

The J gene is TRBJ2-4, the V gene TRBV27; 10 bases fit TRBD2. Germline lookup yields CDR1 MNHEY and CDR2 SMNVEV (reference sequence). The CDR3 runs to 12 residues. The J segment lost 14 bases and the V segment lost 6 bases, leaving 7 bases of the junction unmatched. Here the CDR3 DNA reads TGTGCCAGCAGCATGAGCGGGGGGGCAAAGTACTTC. Its protein product is CASSMSGGAKYF.

The chain couples TRBV7-9 to TRBJ1-2; unclear D gene. Trimming left V 5 bases short and J 8 bases short, with 24 bases between. CDR3 size: 16 residues. Germline assignment: CDR1 SEHNR and CDR2 FQNEAQ (reference sequence). CDR3 coding DNA: TGTGCCAGCAGCAATGCTGAGTCGTTCAGTATTAGAGGCTACACCTTC. Its protein product is CASSNAESFSIRGYTF.

The chain combines TRBV6-5 with TRBJ2-7, with D possibly matching TRBD1 (5 bases). V was pared by 6 bases and J by 6 bases, with 12 bases between. The germline V gene encodes CDR1 MNHEY and CDR2 SVGAGI. This CDR3 contains 12 residues. The DNA of the CDR3 is TGTGCCAGCAGCTATACAGGCATCGAGCAGTACTTC. Its translation: CASSYTGIEQYF.

Note on this clonotype: Relative to the germline gene, one junction end is altered; a read error may explain this. The chain couples TRBV29-1 to TRBJ2-7; 7 bases map to TRBD2. The germline gives CDR1 SQVTM, CDR2 ANQGSEA. The CDR3 is 12 amino acids. The CDR3 sequence is CSVGGGSYGQYF. CDR3 in DNA: TGCAGCGTCGGGGGAGGGTCCTACGGGCAGTACTTC.